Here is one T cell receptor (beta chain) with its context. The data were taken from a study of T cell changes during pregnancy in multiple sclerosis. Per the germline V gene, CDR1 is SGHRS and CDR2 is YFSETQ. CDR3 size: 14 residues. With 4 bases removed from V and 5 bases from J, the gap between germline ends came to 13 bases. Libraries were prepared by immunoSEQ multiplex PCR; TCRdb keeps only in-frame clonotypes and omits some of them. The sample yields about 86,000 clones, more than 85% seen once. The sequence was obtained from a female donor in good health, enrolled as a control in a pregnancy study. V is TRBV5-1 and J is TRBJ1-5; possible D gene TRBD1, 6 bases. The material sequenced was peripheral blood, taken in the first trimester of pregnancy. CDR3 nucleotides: TGCGCCAGCAGCCATGGGACATCGCATCAGCCCCAGCATTTT. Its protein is CASSHGTSHQPQHF.